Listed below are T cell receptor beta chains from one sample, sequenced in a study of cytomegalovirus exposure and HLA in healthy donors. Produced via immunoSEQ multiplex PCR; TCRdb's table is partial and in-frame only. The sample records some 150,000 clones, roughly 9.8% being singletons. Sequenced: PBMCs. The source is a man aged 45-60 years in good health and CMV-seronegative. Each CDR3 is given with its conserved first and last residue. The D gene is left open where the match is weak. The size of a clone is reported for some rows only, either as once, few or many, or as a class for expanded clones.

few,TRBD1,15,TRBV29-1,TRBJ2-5,TGCAGCGTTGAACCACATTCGGGACAGGGAAAGACCCAGTACTTC,CSVEPHSGQGKTQYF
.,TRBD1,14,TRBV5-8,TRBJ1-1,TGTGCCAGCAGCTTCGTCAGGGGGAGCACTGAAGCTTTCTTT,CASSFVRGSTEAFF
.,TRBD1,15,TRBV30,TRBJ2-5,TGTGCCTGGGACTTTTGGGACAGGGATATAGAGACCCAGTACTTC,CAWDFWDRDIETQYF
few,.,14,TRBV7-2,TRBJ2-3,TGTGCCAGCAGCCCAGACAGCGGCACAGATACGCAGTATTTT,CASSPDSGTDTQYF
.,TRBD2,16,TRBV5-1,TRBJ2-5,TGCTCCAGCAGCTTGGGGGGCGGGGGGCCCCCAGAGACCCAGTACTTC,CSSSLGGGGPPETQYF
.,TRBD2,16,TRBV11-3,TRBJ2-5,TGTGCCAGCAGCTTGTCTAGCGGGCCGTACCAAGAGACCCAGTACTTC,CASSLSSGPYQETQYF
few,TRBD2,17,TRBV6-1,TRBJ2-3,TGTGCCAGCAGTGAGTCCCTAGCGGGGGGAGTGGGAGATACGCAGTATTTT,CASSESLAGGVGDTQYF
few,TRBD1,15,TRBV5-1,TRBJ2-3,TGCGCCAGCAGCACCAGACAGGGGGGCACAGATACGCAGTATTTT,CASSTRQGGTDTQYF
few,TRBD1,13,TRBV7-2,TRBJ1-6,TGTGCCAGCAGCACAACGGTCCGGGGACAGGGGGTATTT,CASSTTVRGQGVF
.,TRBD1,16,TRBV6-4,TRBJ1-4,TGTGCCAGCAGACCAGACCCGGGACAGGGCAGTGAAAAACTGTTTTTT,CASRPDPGQGSEKLFF
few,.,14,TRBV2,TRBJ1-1,TGTGCCAGCAGCTCGACAGCTATGAACACTGAAGCTTTCTTT,CASSSTAMNTEAFF
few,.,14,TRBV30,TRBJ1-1,TGTGCCTGGTCCATTGGGATCCAGGGCACTGAAGCTTTCTTT,CAWSIGIQGTEAFF
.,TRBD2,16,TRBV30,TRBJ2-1,TGTGCCTGGGCCTTTCGAGGTAGCGGGGCCTACAATGAGCAGTTCTTC,CAWAFRGSGAYNEQFF
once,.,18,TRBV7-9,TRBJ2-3,TGTGCCAGCAGCTTACCACGGCGACAGGCCTATAGCACAGATACGCAGTATTTT,CASSLPRRQAYSTDTQYF
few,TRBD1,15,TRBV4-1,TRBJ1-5,TGCGCCAGCAGCCAACACGGACAGGGAAACCAGCCCCAGCATTTT,CASSQHGQGNQPQHF
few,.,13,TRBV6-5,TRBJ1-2,TGTGCCACCTCCAGGGGACCGAACTATGGCTACACCTTC,CATSRGPNYGYTF
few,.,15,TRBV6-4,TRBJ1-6,TGTGCCAGCAGTGACGGGGGGGGTTATAATTCACCCCTCCACTTT,CASSDGGGYNSPLHF
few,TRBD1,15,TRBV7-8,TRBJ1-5,TGTGCCAGCAGCCCGGGGACAGGGGGCGGTCAGCCCCAGCATTTT,CASSPGTGGGQPQHF
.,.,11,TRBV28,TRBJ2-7,TGTGCCAGCAGTTTTACTTACGAGCAGTACTTC,CASSFTYEQYF
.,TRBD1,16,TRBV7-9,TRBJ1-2,TGTGCCAGCAGCTTTAGGACAGGCCAACCTAACTATGGCTACACCTTC,CASSFRTGQPNYGYTF
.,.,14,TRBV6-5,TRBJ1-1,TGTGCCAGCAGTAAGGGAGTTAGGAACACTGAAGCTTTCTTT,CASSKGVRNTEAFF
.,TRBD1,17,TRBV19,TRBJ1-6,TGTGCCAGTAGTTTAGACAGGGGGCGTTCTACGGATTCACCCCTCCACTTT,CASSLDRGRSTDSPLHF
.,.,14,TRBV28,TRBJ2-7,TGTGCCAGCAGTTCCTTAGGGGGGGTGAATGAGCAGTACTTC,CASSSLGGVNEQYF
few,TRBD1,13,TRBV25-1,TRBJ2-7,TGTGCCAGCAAAGGAACAGGGGGCCTCGAGCAGTACTTC,CASKGTGGLEQYF
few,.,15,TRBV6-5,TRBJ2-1,TGTGCCAGCAGTTATAAGCGGACCTCCGGCAATGAGCAGTTCTTC,CASSYKRTSGNEQFF
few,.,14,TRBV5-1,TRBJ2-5,TGCGCCAGCAGCCGGGGGGACAACCAAGAGACCCAGTACTTC,CASSRGDNQETQYF
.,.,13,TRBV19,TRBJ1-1,TGTGCCAGTAGTGACAGGTTGAACACTGAAGCTTTCTTT,CASSDRLNTEAFF
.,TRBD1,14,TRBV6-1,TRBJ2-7,TGTGCCAGCAGCACGGACAGGGTATCCTACGAGCAGTACTTC,CASSTDRVSYEQYF
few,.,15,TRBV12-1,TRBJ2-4,TGTGCCAGCAGCGGTCAGGGATGTGGCAAAAACATTCAGTACTTC,CASSGQGCGKNIQYF
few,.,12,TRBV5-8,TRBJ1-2,TGTGCCAGCAGCTCCACAGGGAGAGGCTACACCTTC,CASSSTGRGYTF
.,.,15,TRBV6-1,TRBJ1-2,TGTGCCAGCAGGGGGATCGGGCGCGGGGTGGGTGGCTACACCTTC,CASRGIGRGVGGYTF
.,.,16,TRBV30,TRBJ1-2,TGTGCCTTAAAACGCGACAGGACCCTCGCTAACTATGGCTACACCTTC,CALKRDRTLANYGYTF
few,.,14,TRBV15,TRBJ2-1,TGTGCCACCAGCAGACTGGTCCACTTCAATGAGCAGTTCTTC,CATSRLVHFNEQFF
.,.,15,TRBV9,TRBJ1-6,TGTGCCAGCAGCGTAGGAACAGCAGTTAATTCACCCCTCCACTTT,CASSVGTAVNSPLHF
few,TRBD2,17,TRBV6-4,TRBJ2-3,TGTGCCAGCAGTGCGGAGAGAGCGGGGGGGCCCACAGATACGCAGTATTTT,CASSAERAGGPTDTQYF